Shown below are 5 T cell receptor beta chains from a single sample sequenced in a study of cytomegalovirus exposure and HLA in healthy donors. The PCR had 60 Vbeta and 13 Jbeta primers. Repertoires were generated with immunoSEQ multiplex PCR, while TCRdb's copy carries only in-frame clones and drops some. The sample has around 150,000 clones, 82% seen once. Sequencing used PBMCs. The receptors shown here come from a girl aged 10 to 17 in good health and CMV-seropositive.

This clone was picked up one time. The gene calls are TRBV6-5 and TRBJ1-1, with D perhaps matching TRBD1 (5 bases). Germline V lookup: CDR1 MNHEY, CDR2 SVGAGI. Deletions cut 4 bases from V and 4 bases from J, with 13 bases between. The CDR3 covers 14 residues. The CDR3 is CASSLGEESTEAFF. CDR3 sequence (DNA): TGTGCCAGCAGTTTAGGGGAAGAGAGCACTGAAGCTTTCTTT.

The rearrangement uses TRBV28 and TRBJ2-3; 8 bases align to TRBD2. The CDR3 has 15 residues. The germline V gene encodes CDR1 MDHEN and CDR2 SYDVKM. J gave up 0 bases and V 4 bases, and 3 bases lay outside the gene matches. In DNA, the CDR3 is TGTGCCAGCAGTTCCGGGACTAGAAGCACAGATACGCAGTATTTT. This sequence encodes CASSSGTRSTDTQYF.

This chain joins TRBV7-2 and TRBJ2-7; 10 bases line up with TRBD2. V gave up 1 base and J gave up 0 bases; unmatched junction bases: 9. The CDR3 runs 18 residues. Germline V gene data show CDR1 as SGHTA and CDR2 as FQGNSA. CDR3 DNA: TGTGCCAGCAGCTTAGTAGGCCCAGCTAGCGGGAGCTCCTACGAGCAGTACTTC. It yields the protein CASSLVGPASGSSYEQYF.

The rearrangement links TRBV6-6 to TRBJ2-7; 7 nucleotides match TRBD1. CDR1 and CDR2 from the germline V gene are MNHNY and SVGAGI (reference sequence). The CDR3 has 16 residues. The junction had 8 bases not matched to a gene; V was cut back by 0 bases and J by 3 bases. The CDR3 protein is CASSYSGRTGYYEQYF. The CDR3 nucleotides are TGTGCCAGCAGTTACTCAGGGCGGACAGGTTACTACGAGCAGTACTTC.

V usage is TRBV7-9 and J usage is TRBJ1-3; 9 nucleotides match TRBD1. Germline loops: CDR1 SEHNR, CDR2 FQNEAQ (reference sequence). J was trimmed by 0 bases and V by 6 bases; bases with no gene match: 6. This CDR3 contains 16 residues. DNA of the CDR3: TGTGCCAGCAGTCGACGGACAGGGGACTCTGGAAACACCATATATTTT. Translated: CASSRRTGDSGNTIYF.